One T cell receptor (beta chain) is described in this entry. This clone was seen once. Its antigen remains undetermined. Per-base qualities were not stored, and no clone one base away is much larger. A distance of 8 bases separates the germline ends of V and J, which lose 5 bases and 9 bases respectively. The germline V gene gives CDR1 as MNHEY and CDR2 as SVGAGI. The CDR3 numbers 11 residues from cysteine through phenylalanine. Solely the CDR3 DNA is kept, with 33 bases framed from the first base. Donors formed part of the validation cohort, which comprised about 130 subjects and was distinct from the first cohort of over 500 subjects. Receptor libraries were prepared by the immunoSEQ multiplex PCR assay. The original methods were these. To diagnose cytomegalovirus status from the catalog of TCR beta chain sequences, a statistical classification framework was built. Drawn from immuneACCESS, this table holds only the in-frame rearrangements with V and J called that TCRdb kept. Clones are partly lost; checked studies trace under half to an unresolved V gene and leave the rest unexplained. V and J calls and clone size come straight from that table; D and trimming were deduced from the DNA. The table for this sample lists approximately 160,000 clones; around nine tenths of them were counted only once. The top ten clonotypes cover around 3.8% of the sample.

This entry is derived from a study of cytomegalovirus exposure and HLA in healthy donors (dated by TCRdb to 2016 to 2017). In the study overall: The 650 to 750 repertoires of the first cohort and the roughly 110 validation repertoires were produced on the same platform, according to a later analysis. The study combined high-throughput TCR immunosequencing, statistical association of individual TCRs with disease status, and machine learning to predict cytomegalovirus infection status. A separate validation cohort of about 110 different subjects was used in addition to the roughly 620-subject first cohort. The study aimed to test whether cataloging public T cell receptors could reveal signatures of past pathogen exposure.

Broad study findings and their caveats: All 120 or so repertoires were used to score co-occurrence in the validation cohort in a later analysis, because that analysis had no HLA typing for the cohort. According to the authors, the approach could potentially be generalized to other disease states and immunological phenotypes. A few of the identified cytomegalovirus-associated TCR beta chains were confirmed in vitro to be specific for cytomegalovirus antigens. Most TCR sequences were seen in very few donors, while some public TCRs were found in many individuals. In the study, 150 to 200 TCR beta chains were listed as associated with cytomegalovirus. A later analysis found that TCRs clustered in the first cohort also tended to co-occur in the 95 to 150 validation repertoires, with 94% of cluster scores above 0. In both the original and validation cohorts, the classifier was reported to diagnose cytomegalovirus status with high specificity and sensitivity.

The sequencing input was PBMCs. The chain links TRBV6-5 with TRBJ1-3; no D gene call is confident. This sequence originates from a man aged 18 to 35 in good health and CMV-seropositive. The nucleotide sequence reads TGTGCCAGCAGTGAGTTCGGCACCATATATTTT. Its coded protein is CASSEFGTIYF.